This record covers a single T cell receptor beta chain. Its antigen is undetermined. The sample belongs to a study of cytomegalovirus exposure and HLA in healthy donors. Each donor's status was that of a healthy bone marrow donor. Use of 60 Vbeta and 13 Jbeta primers characterized the PCR. Produced via immunoSEQ multiplex PCR; TCRdb's table is partial and in-frame only. The sample contains some 130,000 clones, about 70% of which appear only once. Study results and limitations: CMV antigen specificity was confirmed in vitro for three CMV-associated chains.

The sample taken for sequencing was PBMCs. The receptor's source is a male donor in good health and CMV-seronegative.

The CDR3 nucleotides are TGTGCCAGTAAGACAGCCCCGAACACCGGGGAGCTGTTTTTT. It codes for CASKTAPNTGELFF. The chain uses TRBV19 and TRBJ2-2, with D tentatively TRBD1 (5 bases). The germline V and J ends were trimmed by 7 bases and 0 bases, with 9 bases remaining between them. The CDR3 sequence is 14 residues long. Germline loops: CDR1 LNHDA, CDR2 SQIVND (reference sequence). Full variable domain (missing parts from reference TRBV19 and TRBJ2-2): DGGITQSPKYLFRKEGQNVTLSCEQNLNHDAMYWYRQDPGQGLRLIYYSQIVNDFQKGDIAEGYSVSREKKESFPLTVTSAQKNPTAFYLCASKTAPNTGELFFGEGSRLTVL.